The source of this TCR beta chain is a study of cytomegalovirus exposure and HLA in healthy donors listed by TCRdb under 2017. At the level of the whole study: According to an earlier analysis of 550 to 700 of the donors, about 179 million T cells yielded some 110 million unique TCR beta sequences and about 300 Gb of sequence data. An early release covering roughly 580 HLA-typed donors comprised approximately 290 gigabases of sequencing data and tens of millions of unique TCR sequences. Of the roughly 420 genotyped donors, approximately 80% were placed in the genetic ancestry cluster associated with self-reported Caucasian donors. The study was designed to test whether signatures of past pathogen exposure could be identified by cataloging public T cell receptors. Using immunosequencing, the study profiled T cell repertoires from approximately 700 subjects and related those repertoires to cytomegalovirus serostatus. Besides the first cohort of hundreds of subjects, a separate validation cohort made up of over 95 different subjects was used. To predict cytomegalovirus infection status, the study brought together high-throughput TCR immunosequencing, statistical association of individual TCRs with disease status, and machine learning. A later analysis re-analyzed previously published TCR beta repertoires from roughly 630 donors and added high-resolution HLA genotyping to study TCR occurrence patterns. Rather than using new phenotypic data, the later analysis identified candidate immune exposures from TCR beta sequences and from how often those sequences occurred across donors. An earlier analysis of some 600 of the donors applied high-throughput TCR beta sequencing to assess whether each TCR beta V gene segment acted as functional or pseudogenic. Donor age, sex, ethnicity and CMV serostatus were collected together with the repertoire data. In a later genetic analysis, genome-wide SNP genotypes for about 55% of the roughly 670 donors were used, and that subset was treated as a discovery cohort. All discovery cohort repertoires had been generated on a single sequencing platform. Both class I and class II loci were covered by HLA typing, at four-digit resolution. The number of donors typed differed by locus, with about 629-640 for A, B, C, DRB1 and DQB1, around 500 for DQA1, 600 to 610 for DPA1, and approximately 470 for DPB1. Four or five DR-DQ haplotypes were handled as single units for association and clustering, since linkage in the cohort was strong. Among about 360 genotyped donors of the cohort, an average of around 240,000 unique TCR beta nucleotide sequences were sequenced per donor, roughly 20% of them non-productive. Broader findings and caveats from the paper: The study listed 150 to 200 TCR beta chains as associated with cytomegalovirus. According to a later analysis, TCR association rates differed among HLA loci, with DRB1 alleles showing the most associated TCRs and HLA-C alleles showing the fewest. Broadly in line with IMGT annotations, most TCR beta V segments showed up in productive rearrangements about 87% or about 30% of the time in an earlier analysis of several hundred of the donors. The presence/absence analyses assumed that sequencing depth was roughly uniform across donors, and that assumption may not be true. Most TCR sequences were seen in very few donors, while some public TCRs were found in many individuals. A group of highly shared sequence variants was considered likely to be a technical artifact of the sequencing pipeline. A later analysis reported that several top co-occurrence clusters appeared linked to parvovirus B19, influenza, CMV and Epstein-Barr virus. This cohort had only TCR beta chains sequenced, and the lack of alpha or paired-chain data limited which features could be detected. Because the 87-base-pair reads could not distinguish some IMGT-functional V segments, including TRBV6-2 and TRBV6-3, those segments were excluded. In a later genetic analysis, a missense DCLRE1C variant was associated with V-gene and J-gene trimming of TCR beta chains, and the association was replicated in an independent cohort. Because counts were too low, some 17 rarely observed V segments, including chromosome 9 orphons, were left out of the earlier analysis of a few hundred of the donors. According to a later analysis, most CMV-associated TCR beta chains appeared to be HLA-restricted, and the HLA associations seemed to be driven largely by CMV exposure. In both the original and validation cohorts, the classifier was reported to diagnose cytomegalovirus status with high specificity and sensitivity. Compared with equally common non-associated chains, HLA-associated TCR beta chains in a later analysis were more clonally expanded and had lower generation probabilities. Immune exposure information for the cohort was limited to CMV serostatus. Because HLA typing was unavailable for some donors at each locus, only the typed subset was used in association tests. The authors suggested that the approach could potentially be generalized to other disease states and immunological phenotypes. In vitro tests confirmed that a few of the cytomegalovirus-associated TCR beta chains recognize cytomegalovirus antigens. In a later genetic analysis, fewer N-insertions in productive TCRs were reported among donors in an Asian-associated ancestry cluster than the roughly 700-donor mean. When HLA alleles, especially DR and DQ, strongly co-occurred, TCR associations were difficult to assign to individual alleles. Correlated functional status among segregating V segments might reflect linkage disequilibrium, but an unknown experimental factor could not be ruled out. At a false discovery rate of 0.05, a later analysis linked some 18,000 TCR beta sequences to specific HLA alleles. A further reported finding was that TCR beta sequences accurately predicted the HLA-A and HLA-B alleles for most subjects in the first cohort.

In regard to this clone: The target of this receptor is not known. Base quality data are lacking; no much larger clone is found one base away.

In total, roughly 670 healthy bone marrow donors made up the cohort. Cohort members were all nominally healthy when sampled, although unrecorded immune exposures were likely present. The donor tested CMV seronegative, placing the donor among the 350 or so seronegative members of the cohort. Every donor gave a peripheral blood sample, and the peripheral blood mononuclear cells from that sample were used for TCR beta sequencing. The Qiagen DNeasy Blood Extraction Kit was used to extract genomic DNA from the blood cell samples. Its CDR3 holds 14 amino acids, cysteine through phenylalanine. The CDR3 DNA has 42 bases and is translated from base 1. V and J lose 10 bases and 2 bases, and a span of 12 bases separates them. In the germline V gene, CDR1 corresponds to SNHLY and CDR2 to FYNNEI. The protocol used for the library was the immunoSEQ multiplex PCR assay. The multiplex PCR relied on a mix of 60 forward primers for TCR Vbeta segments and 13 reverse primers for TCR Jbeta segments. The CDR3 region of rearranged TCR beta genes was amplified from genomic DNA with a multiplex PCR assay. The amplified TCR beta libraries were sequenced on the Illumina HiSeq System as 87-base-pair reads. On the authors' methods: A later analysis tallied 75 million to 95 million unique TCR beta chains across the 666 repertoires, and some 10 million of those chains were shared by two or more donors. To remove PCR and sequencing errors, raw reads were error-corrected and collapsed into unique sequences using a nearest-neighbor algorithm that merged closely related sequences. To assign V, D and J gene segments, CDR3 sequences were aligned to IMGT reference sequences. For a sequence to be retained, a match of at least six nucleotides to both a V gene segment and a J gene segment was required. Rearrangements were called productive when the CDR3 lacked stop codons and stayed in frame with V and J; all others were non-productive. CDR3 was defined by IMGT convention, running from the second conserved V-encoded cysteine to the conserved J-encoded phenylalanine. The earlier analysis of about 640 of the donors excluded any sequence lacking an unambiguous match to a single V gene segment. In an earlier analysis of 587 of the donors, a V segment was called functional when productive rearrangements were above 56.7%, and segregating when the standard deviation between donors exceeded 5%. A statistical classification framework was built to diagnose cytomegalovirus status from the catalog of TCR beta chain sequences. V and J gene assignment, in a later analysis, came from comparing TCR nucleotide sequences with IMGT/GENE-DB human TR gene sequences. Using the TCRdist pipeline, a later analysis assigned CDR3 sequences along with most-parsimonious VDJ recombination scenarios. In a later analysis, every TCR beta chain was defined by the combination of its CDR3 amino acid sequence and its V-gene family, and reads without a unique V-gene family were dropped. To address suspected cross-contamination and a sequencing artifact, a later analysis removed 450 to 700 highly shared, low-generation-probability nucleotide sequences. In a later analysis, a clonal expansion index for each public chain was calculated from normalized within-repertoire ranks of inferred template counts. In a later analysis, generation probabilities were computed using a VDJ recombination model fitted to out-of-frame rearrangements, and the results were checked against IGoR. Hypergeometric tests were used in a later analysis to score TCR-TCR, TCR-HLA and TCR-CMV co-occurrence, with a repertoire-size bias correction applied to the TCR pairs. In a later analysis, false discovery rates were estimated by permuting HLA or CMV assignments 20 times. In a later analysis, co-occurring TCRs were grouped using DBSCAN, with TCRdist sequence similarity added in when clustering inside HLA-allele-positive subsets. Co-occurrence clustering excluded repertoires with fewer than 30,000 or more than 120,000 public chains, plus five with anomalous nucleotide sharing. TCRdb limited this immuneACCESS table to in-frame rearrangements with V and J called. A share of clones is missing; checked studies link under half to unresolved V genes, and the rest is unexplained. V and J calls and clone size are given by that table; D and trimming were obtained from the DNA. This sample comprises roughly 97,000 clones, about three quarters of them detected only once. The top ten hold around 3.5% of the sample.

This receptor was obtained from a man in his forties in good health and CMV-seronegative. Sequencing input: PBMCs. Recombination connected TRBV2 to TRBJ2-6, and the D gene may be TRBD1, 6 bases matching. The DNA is TGTGCCAACTTAAGGGGGACTGGGGCCAACGTCCTGACTTTC. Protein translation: CANLRGTGANVLTF.